This TCR beta chain was recorded in a study of T cells after yellow fever vaccination (dated by TCRdb to the late 2010s). Looking at the study overall: The SMART-Seq v4 Ultra Low Input RNA kit was used to prepare libraries from fractions with low cell numbers. To follow T-cell clones before and after primary and booster YFV17D yellow fever vaccination, bulk TCR alpha and beta repertoires were sequenced over time. Two healthy male donors, one aged 18 to 30 and one aged 30 to 39 years, were included in the cohort. Blood samples were taken at several timepoints before and after primary and secondary immunization, and bulk PBMC replicates and cell subsets were isolated.

Spanning cysteine to phenylalanine, the CDR3 consists of 14 amino acids. The only DNA kept is the CDR3, 42 bases in frame from the first base. The germline V gene (reference sequence) yields MNHEY for CDR1 and SMNVEV for CDR2. The junction shows trimming of 4 bases on V and 4 bases on J, and the gene matches do not reach 3 bases of it. TCRdb records Illumina NovaSeq 6000 as the sequencer. TCR cDNA was made using 5'RACE template switching, a step that added a universal primer site and unique molecular identifiers. Priming of cDNA synthesis was performed from both the TCR alpha and TCR beta constant segments. Library amplification used two PCR steps, and the second PCR step added sample barcodes and sequencing adapters. Libraries were sequenced on Illumina HiSeq 2500 (2x100 bp) or NovaSeq (2x150 bp). As for how the authors treated the data: MIGEC handled demultiplexing of reads and collapsing into UMI consensus sequences, while MiXCR performed V(D)J alignment. Clonotypes responding to the vaccine were identified with edgeR on replicate PBMC samples, with the criteria of FDR below 0.01 and a log2 fold change above 5 up to day 15. CD4 or CD8 identity was assigned to each bulk clonotype according to whether the clonotype was present at higher abundance in the sequenced CD4 repertoire or the sequenced CD8 repertoire. TCRdb handled the public reads itself, with Q25 trimming in fastp and clone calling in MiXCR, and kept productive beta chains. For every CDR3 protein sequence, its rows merge into one entry that carries the most common genes and DNA. These V and J calls rely on TCRdb rather than the paper's analysis. This sample is represented by around 300,000 distinct CDR3 sequences; roughly 3.9% of them were singletons. Of the sample, approximately 23% falls within the top ten clones.

The paper's findings and limits, for the study overall: After the booster, most clones that had expanded after primary vaccination were detected again (around 96% of CD4 and around nine tenths of CD8), suggesting broad maintenance of memory. Because abundant contaminating clonotypes from the bulk population could be contained in FACS-sorted repertoires, computational filtering was required. Because only two donors were included in the study, the extent to which the findings can be generalized is limited. Compared with the primary T-cell response, the secondary T-cell response was weaker but faster, peaking on day 5 rather than day 15. A small fraction of clonotypes showed up in both the CD4 and CD8 compartments, probably as a result of convergent recombination.

The treatment or condition label on this specimen signifies: live attenuated yellow fever vaccine strain. Two biological replicates of bulk PBMCs were collected at each blood-draw timepoint. A standard Ficoll-Paque protocol was used to isolate PBMCs from peripheral blood. TriZol was used to extract RNA from bulk PBMCs, from CD4 and CD8 fractions, and from dextramer-positive and dextramer-negative fractions. This clonotype has at least ten counts. The specificity of this receptor is unknown. Base qualities are missing; no much larger clone stands one base away. The rearranged chain carries TRBV27 and TRBJ2-2; 7 nucleotides in the junction match TRBD1. The sequencing used PBMCs, collected 5 days after the yellow fever booster vaccination. This receptor was obtained from a man aged 18 to 35 who received the YFV17D yellow fever vaccine. The CDR3 is CASSWGQLTGELFF. The DNA sequence is TGTGCCAGCAGTTGGGGACAGCTCACCGGGGAGCTGTTTTTT.